Below are 26 T cell receptor beta chains sequenced from a single sample in a study of CD8 T cells in ankylosing spondylitis. Their target antigens are unknown. In TCRdb, the 5' RACE reads were re-called with MiXCR into one record per CDR3 protein. This sample has about 500,000 distinct CDR3 sequences, with roughly 13% found just once. Broader study findings: One TCR beta motif, made up of 7 or 8 highly homologous variants, appeared characteristic of ankylosing spondylitis blood.

The sequenced sample was blood, either unsorted or a sorted T cell fraction (not recorded which). These receptors all stem from a male donor with ankylosing spondylitis.

V is TRBV5-1 and J is TRBJ2-7; TRBD2 is a possible D gene (6 bases). The CDR3 is 14 amino acids. CDR1 and CDR2 (germline): SGHRS, YFSETQ. The ends were cut back, 4 bases at V and 4 bases at J, with 15 bases in the middle. CDR3 sequence (DNA): TGCGCCAGCAGCCCACCTGAGCGGGCTTACGAGCAGTACTTC. It yields the protein CASSPPERAYEQYF.

This clonotype was seen many times. V gene TRBV29-1 combines with J gene TRBJ2-2; no clear D. Germline CDR1 is SQVTM and CDR2 is ANQGSEA. The V end lost 6 bases, the J end lost 0 bases, and 11 bases lay between the germline ends. The CDR3 loop spans 14 amino acids. For the CDR3, the DNA is TGCAGCGTCGAGAGGACCGCGAACACCGGGGAGCTGTTTTTT. Translating gives CSVERTANTGELFF.

This clonotype was counted ten times or more. At one end, the junction sequence differs from germline, possibly due to a read error. This chain links TRBV7-9 with TRBJ2-1, with unresolved D. The CDR3 runs 12 residues. Germline values: CDR1 SEHNR, CDR2 FQNEAQ (reference sequence). The CDR3 DNA sequence: TGCGCCAGCAGCTTGGGTACCAATGAGCAGTTCTTC. It codes for CASSLGTNEQFF.

CDR3 sequence reads: CASSLDLGENTDTQYF. CDR3 sequence (DNA): TGTGCCAGCAGCTTAGATCTGGGAGAGAACACAGATACGCAGTATTTT. The V call is TRBV7-9, the J call TRBJ2-3; a weak D match, TRBD2 (5 bases). V was clipped by 1 base and J by 2 bases, with 13 bases between them. Germline CDR1 and CDR2: SEHNR and FQNEAQ (reference sequence). The CDR3 runs to 16 residues. The variable domain in full, with the rest retrieved from reference TRBV7-9 and TRBJ2-3, is DTGVSQNPRHKITKRGQNVTFRCDPISEHNRLYWYRQTLGQGPEFLTYFQNEAQLEKSRLLSDRFSAERPKGSFSTLEIQRTEQGDSAMYLCASSLDLGENTDTQYFGPGTRLTVL.

The rearrangement joins TRBV24-1 to TRBJ2-2, with 15 bases lining up with TRBD2. J lost 4 bases, V lost 4 bases, and 6 bases had no gene match. The CDR3 is made up of 18 amino acids. Germline V gene lookup returns CDR1 KGHDR and CDR2 SFDVKD. The CDR3 coding sequence is TGTGCCACCAGTGACCCAGGACTAGCGGGAGGGACCACCGGGGAGCTGTTTTTT. Translated: CATSDPGLAGGTTGELFF.

The chain couples TRBV7-6 to TRBJ2-7; 12 positions agree with TRBD2. This CDR3 contains 18 residues. Germline CDR1 reads SGHVS; CDR2 reads FNYEAQ. V shed 5 bases and J 5 bases; nucleotides not matched to a gene: 16. The CDR3 nucleotides read TGTGCCAGCAGCGGTCGGACTAGCGGGATGATTGTCGAGAACGAGCAGTACTTC. Residues: CASSGRTSGMIVENEQYF.

This clonotype was observed many times. The chain joins TRBV12-3 or TRBV12-4 to TRBJ2-1, with TRBD2 matching over 7 bases. V lost 9 bases and J lost 7; bases outside the gene matches: 12. The CDR3 spans 14 residues. This CDR3 reads CASSELAGVNEQFF. The DNA for the CDR3 is TGTGCCAGTTCCGAGCTGGCGGGAGTGAATGAGCAGTTCTTC.

The J gene is TRBJ2-1, the V gene TRBV11-2; 8 nucleotides align to TRBD2. CDR3 size: 16 residues. In germline, CDR1 is SGHAT, CDR2 FQNNGV. V was pared by 5 bases and J by 7 bases, with 13 bases of the junction left unmatched. This CDR3 reads CASSPLGAGGTNEQFF. CDR3 nucleotides: TGTGCCAGCAGCCCCTTAGGGGCGGGAGGTACGAATGAGCAGTTCTTC.

The V and J genes are TRBV3-1 and TRBJ1-1; unclear D gene. CDR3 length: 14 amino acids. CDR1 is LGHDT, CDR2 YNNKEL, per germline (reference sequence). V was shortened by 3 bases and J by 5 bases, with 13 bases between the two germline ends. CDR3 sequence: CASSHDSPGTEAFF. The CDR3 DNA reads as TGTGCCAGCAGCCATGATAGTCCGGGGACTGAAGCTTTCTTT.

The V gene is TRBV6-1, the J gene TRBJ1-1; D is possibly TRBD1 (6 bases). With 6 bases removed from V and 5 bases from J, the gap between germline ends came to 13 bases. This CDR3 has 13 amino acids. Germline V gene sequence: CDR1 MNHNS, CDR2 SASEGT. For the CDR3, the DNA is TGTGCCAGCAGGCCTCCAGGGGAAACTGAAGCTTTCTTT. Translating gives CASRPPGETEAFF.

Within the sample, this clonotype is medium-sized. The V and J genes are TRBV11-2 and TRBJ2-1; 7 positions agree with TRBD1. Germline V gene data show CDR1 as SGHAT and CDR2 as FQNNGV. CDR3 length: 15 residues. The V segment lost 5 bases and the J segment 6 bases; nucleotides outside the gene matches: 10. CDR3 sequence: CASSPQGTLGNEQFF. The CDR3 DNA reads TGTGCCAGCAGCCCACAGGGGACCCTGGGCAATGAGCAGTTCTTC.

The chain carries TRBV15 and TRBJ2-3; D is possibly TRBD2 (6 bases). The CDR3 loop spans 16 amino acids. Germline-derived CDR1 and CDR2 are LNHNV and YYDKDF (reference sequence). V lost 2 bases, J lost 4 bases, and 16 bases lay in between. CDR3 residues: CATSRSHGEASDTQYF. Written as DNA, the CDR3 is TGTGCCACCAGCAGAAGCCACGGGGAGGCCTCAGATACGCAGTATTTT.

The chain is built from TRBV5-1 and TRBJ1-5; no clear D. The CDR3 is made up of 15 amino acids. CDR1 and CDR2 from the germline V gene are SGHRS and YFSETQ. With 4 bases removed from V and 7 bases from J, the gap between germline ends came to 18 bases. CDR3 sequence (DNA): TGCGCCAGCAGCCCCGAGGGAGGTGGCGGGCAGCCCCAGCATTTT. This codes for CASSPEGGGGQPQHF.

The chain employs TRBV6-4 and TRBJ2-3; TRBD2 might be the D (5 bases). Germline CDR1 reads MRHNA; CDR2 reads SNTAGT. CDR3 length: 15 residues. The V end was cut by 1 base, the J end by 2 bases, with 10 bases between. Here the CDR3 reads CASSDWSGPTDTQYF. The CDR3 DNA sequence: TGTGCCAGCAGTGACTGGAGCGGCCCCACAGATACGCAGTATTTT.

The rearrangement links TRBV10-3 to TRBJ1-5; D possibly corresponds to TRBD1 (6 bases). The germline CDR1 and CDR2 sequences are ENHRY and SYGVKD. This CDR3 is built from 15 residues. V was pared by 2 bases and J by 5 bases, with 13 bases between. CDR3 sequence reads: CAISEPGDTHQPQHF. DNA for the CDR3: TGTGCCATCAGTGAGCCGGGGGACACCCATCAGCCCCAGCATTTT.

CDR3 DNA: TGTGCCAGCAGCCAAGACAGGGGTCTGACTGAAAAACTGTTTTTT. As protein: CASSQDRGLTEKLFF. The rearrangement joins TRBV7-2 to TRBJ1-4, with 8 bases identical to TRBD1. With 5 bases clipped from V and 7 bases from J, the junction kept 9 bases outside the gene matches. Germline V gene lookup returns CDR1 SGHTA and CDR2 FQGNSA. This CDR3 is 15 amino acids long.

J is TRBJ2-7 and V is TRBV5-1; no firm D call. Germline V gene data show CDR1 as SGHRS and CDR2 as YFSETQ. V was pared by 6 bases and J by 2 bases, with 15 bases between. The CDR3 has 14 amino acids. CDR3 bases: TGCGCCAGCACCCCTGACCGAATCCCCTACGAGCAGTACTTC. Amino acids: CASTPDRIPYEQYF.

A few counts support this clonotype. This chain joins TRBV11-2 and TRBJ2-3; D might be TRBD2 (6 bases). V was cut by 1 base and J by 0 bases, with 17 bases left in between. This CDR3 spans 18 amino acids. Germline CDR1 reads SGHAT; CDR2 reads FQNNGV. The CDR3 protein is CASSLGPRDLLSTDTQYF. CDR3 bases: TGTGCCAGCAGCTTAGGTCCCCGGGACTTGCTTAGCACAGATACGCAGTATTTT.

On this clonotype itself: A read error may be the cause here, since a much bigger clone is one base away. The chain couples TRBV27 to TRBJ1-2; D is possibly TRBD1 (5 bases). CDR3 length: 14 amino acids. The germline V gene has CDR1 MNHEY and CDR2 SMNVEV (reference sequence). Trimming pared 8 bases from V and 4 bases from J, leaving 17 bases between. CDR3 in DNA: TGTGCCAGCGGTCGGGACCGGTCCGTCTATGGCTACACCTTC. Translation: CASGRDRSVYGYTF.

V is TRBV20-1 and J is TRBJ2-5; the match to TRBD2 covers 7 bases. Germline assignment: CDR1 DFQATT and CDR2 SNEGSKA (reference sequence). V was clipped by 6 bases and J by 7 bases; unmatched bases: 8. This CDR3 spans 12 amino acids. CDR3 sequence: CSAPTSFGTQYF. CDR3 DNA sequence: TGCAGTGCACCGACTAGCTTCGGGACCCAGTACTTC.

This clonotype was seen more than once but under ten times. The chain joins TRBV12-3 or TRBV12-4 to TRBJ2-2; D uncertain. This CDR3 contains 13 residues. V lost 3 bases and J lost 5, with 7 bases in between. CDR3 amino acids: CASSFPTTGELFF. Written as DNA, the CDR3 is TGTGCCAGCAGTTTCCCCACTACCGGGGAGCTGTTTTTT.

This clonotype came up a few times. This chain uses TRBV29-1 with TRBJ2-1, with D perhaps matching TRBD1 or TRBD2 (5 bases each). The CDR3 loop spans 13 amino acids. Trimming pared 5 bases from V and 8 bases from J, leaving 16 bases between. Germline-derived CDR1 and CDR2 are SQVTM and ANQGSEA. The CDR3 bases are TGCAGCGTTAGTGGGGGAGTTGGCGATGAGCAGTTCTTC. Amino acid sequence: CSVSGGVGDEQFF.

This clonotype was observed a few times. The junction differs from germline at one of its ends, possibly a read error. The V call is TRBV20-1, the J call TRBJ2-2; perhaps D is TRBD1 or TRBD2 (5 bases each). Germline CDR1 is DFQATT and CDR2 is SNEGSKA (reference sequence). There are 15 residues in the CDR3. CDR3 loop: CSVRPGPLHTGELFF. The CDR3 DNA reads as TGCAGTGTTAGACCGGGACCCCTTCACACCGGGGAGCTGTTTTTT.

V gene TRBV7-2 combines with J gene TRBJ2-2, with TRBD2 identical over 12 bases. Germline V gene sequence: CDR1 SGHTA, CDR2 FQGNSA. The CDR3 contains 17 residues. J lost 6 bases, V lost 5 bases, and 10 bases had no gene match. CDR3 sequence: CASSLSSGRAASGELFF. The CDR3 DNA reads as TGTGCCAGCAGCCTGTCTAGCGGGAGGGCCGCGTCCGGGGAGCTGTTTTTT. The complete variable domain, with remaining parts taken from reference TRBV7-2 and TRBJ2-2, reads GAGVSQSPSNKVTEKGKDVELRCDPISGHTALYWYRQSLGQGLEFLIYFQGNSAPDKSGLPSDRFSAERTGGSVSTLTIQRTQQEDSAVYLCASSLSSGRAASGELFFGEGSRLTVL.

The chain joins TRBV29-1 to TRBJ2-1; the match to TRBD2 covers 9 bases. V dropped 1 base and J dropped 4; count of bases not matched to a gene: 2. The CDR3 has 14 amino acids. From germline, CDR1 is SQVTM and CDR2 ANQGSEA. The CDR3 spells CSVEGSGSYNEQFF. In DNA, the CDR3 is TGCAGCGTTGAAGGTAGCGGGAGTTACAATGAGCAGTTCTTC.

This clonotype was seen only a few times. The rearrangement links TRBV29-1 to TRBJ2-7, with TRBD2 identical over 7 bases. The V and J ends lost 5 bases and 7 bases, in that order; junction bases with no gene match: 14. The CDR3 extends over 14 amino acids. Looked up from germline, CDR1 is SQVTM and CDR2 is ANQGSEA. For the CDR3, the DNA is TGCAGCGTTCTCAAGGGTAAGCGGGACGGGGAGCAGTACGTC. Its protein is CSVLKGKRDGEQYV.